A single sample gave rise to the 8 T cell receptor beta chains below, sequenced in a study of cytomegalovirus exposure and HLA in healthy donors (dated 2017 in TCRdb). The method was the immunoSEQ multiplex PCR assay. For the multiplex PCR, a mixture combining 60 forward primers for TCR Vbeta segments and 13 reverse primers for TCR Jbeta segments was used. TCRdb retrieved this table from immuneACCESS and kept in-frame rearrangements only. Not all clones are present; in checked studies, unresolved V genes account for under half, and no reason is known for the remainder. Recorded for this sample are under 150,000 clones; 82% of them occurred a single time. The ten largest clones capture around 2.5% of the sample. The sequencing sample was made of PBMCs. The origin of the receptors is a male donor in good health and CMV-seronegative.

The chain links TRBV9 to TRBJ2-1; no definite D call. CDR1 and CDR2 (germline): SGDLS, YYNGEE. The CDR3 has 11 residues. Deletions cut 4 bases from V and 7 bases from J, with 6 bases between. DNA for the CDR3: TGTGCCAGCAGCTCCCAGAATGAGCAGTTCTTC. Its translation is CASSSQNEQFF. The entire variable domain, with the rest obtained from reference TRBV9 and TRBJ2-1, is as follows: DSGVTQTPKHLITATGQRVTLRCSPRSGDLSVYWYQQSLDQGLQFLIQYYNGEERAKGNILERFSAQQFPDLHSELNLSSLELGDSALYFCASSSQNEQFFGPGTRLTVL.

V usage is TRBV7-8 and J usage is TRBJ2-5, with 8 bases aligning to TRBD2. From germline, CDR1 is SGHVS and CDR2 FQNEAQ. The CDR3 spans 18 residues. V lost 6 bases to trimming and J lost 1 base; unmatched junction nucleotides: 16. CDR3 nucleotide sequence: TGTGCCAGCAGTTTCTCTCGGGTACGGGAGGGGGTCCAAGAGACCCAGTACTTC. Translated: CASSFSRVREGVQETQYF.

The sample holds one count of this clone. The chain couples TRBV7-8 to TRBJ2-3; D might be TRBD2 (6 bases). Germline V gene sequence: CDR1 SGHVS, CDR2 FQNEAQ. There are 16 residues in the CDR3. The germline V and J ends were trimmed by 1 base and 2 bases, with 13 bases remaining between them. CDR3 sequence: CASSLGPRGITDTQYF. The CDR3 DNA sequence: TGTGCCAGCAGCTTAGGGCCCCGGGGGATCACAGATACGCAGTATTTT.

This sequence joins TRBV7-8 and TRBJ2-1, with no clear D. The germline gives CDR1 SGHVS, CDR2 FQNEAQ. The CDR3 spans 15 residues. The ends were cut back, 5 bases at V and 2 bases at J, with 13 bases in the middle. CDR3 region: CASSRLPLAYNEQFF. CDR3 in DNA: TGTGCCAGCAGCCGACTCCCTTTAGCCTACAATGAGCAGTTCTTC.

The chain employs TRBV4-1 and TRBJ2-5, with 9 nucleotides matching TRBD1. The germline V gene encodes CDR1 MGHRA and CDR2 YSYEKL. The length of the CDR3 is 15 residues. The trim removed 2 bases at V and 5 bases at J, leaving 6 bases unmatched. In nucleotides, the CDR3 is TGCGCCAGCAGCCAATCGATTGGGACAGGGGAGACCCAGTACTTC. Protein: CASSQSIGTGETQYF.

The chain links TRBV25-1 to TRBJ2-7, with TRBD1 identical over 9 bases. The trim removed 1 base at V and 5 bases at J, leaving 6 bases unmatched. CDR3 length: 15 residues. CDR1 is MGHDK and CDR2 is SYGVNS in the germline V gene. The CDR3 loop reads CASSESGTGNHEQYF. The CDR3 coding sequence is TGTGCCAGCAGTGAATCTGGGACAGGGAACCACGAGCAGTACTTC.

This clone turned up a few times. The V call is TRBV21-1, the J call TRBJ2-5; TRBD2, the table's D call, was not compared with the DNA. TRBV21-1 is labeled a pseudogene. CDR3 length equals 14 residues. CDR3 sequence (DNA): TGTGCCCCCTACGTCTGGGAGTCCGACGAGACCCAGTACTTC. The encoded protein is CAPYVWESDETQYF.

This chain connects TRBV27 to TRBJ2-7; 7 positions agree with TRBD1. The CDR3 is 14 amino acids. Germline V CDR1 and CDR2: MNHEY, SMNVEV (reference sequence). V lost 4 bases, J lost 2 bases, and 5 bases stayed unmatched. DNA of the CDR3: TGTGCCAGCAGTTGGGACAGCTATACCTACGAGCAGTACTTC. Protein sequence: CASSWDSYTYEQYF.